This T cell receptor (beta chain) was recorded in a study of cytomegalovirus exposure and HLA in healthy donors. Overall study context: An early data release held 80 million or so unique TCRs from HLA-typed donors.

Study results and caveats: Indistinguishable V segments, including TRBV6-2 and TRBV6-3, were excluded. Later analysis identified a missense DCLRE1C variant that was linked to TCR beta V- and J-gene trimming. TCR beta sequences reportedly predicted most subjects' HLA-A and HLA-B alleles accurately.

Trimming removed 1 base at V and 4 bases at J, with 13 bases between. The CDR3 contains 15 residues. The germline CDR1 and CDR2 sequences are MGHRA and YSYEKL. Turning to this clone: Its antigen is as yet unknown.

Primers included in the PCR were 60 Vbeta and 13 Jbeta primers. TCRdb keeps only in-frame clones here, not all; method: immunoSEQ multiplex PCR. The sample consists of some 120,000 clones, about four fifths of them appearing once. The sequenced material came from PBMCs. The chain combines TRBV4-1 with TRBJ1-2, with a weak D call TRBD1 (5 bases). The origin of this receptor is a woman aged 18-29 years in good health and CMV-seropositive. CDR3 region: CASSQVAGTGYGYTF. The CDR3 DNA sequence: TGCGCCAGCAGCCAAGTGGCGGGGACGGGCTATGGCTACACCTTC.